These 9 T cell receptor beta chains were sequenced from one sample in a study of identical twins. TCRdb redid the calling of the 5' RACE reads with MiXCR, one entry per CDR3 protein. The sample carries about 240,000 distinct CDR3 sequences, under 12% recorded once. The sample consisted of memory T cells sorted from blood. All receptors derive from a man aged 50 to 60 in good health.

At least ten counts were recorded for this clonotype. The chain carries TRBV14 and TRBJ2-2; no reliable D call. The CDR3 is made up of 14 amino acids. Germline V gene data show CDR1 as SGHDN and CDR2 as FVKESK. V was trimmed by 0 bases and J by 4 bases, leaving 6 bases between them. CDR3 protein: CASSQDRATGELFF. The CDR3, as DNA: TGTGCCAGCAGCCAAGACAGAGCCACCGGGGAGCTGTTTTTT.

The chain has TRBV28 and TRBJ1-4; no definite D call. This CDR3 has 11 residues. Deletions cut 8 bases from V and 4 bases from J, with 5 bases between. Germline V gene data show CDR1 as MDHEN and CDR2 as SYDVKM. DNA of the CDR3: TGTGCCAGCCGGGATAATGAAAAACTGTTTTTT. Its protein product is CASRDNEKLFF.

This clonotype appeared a few times. The chain recombines TRBV7-2 with TRBJ2-7, with D perhaps being TRBD1 or TRBD2 (5 bases each). The CDR3 length is 14 residues. V was clipped by 4 bases and J by 6 bases, with 16 bases between them. Germline V gene data show CDR1 as SGHTA and CDR2 as FQGNSA. CDR3 region: CASSSRDLRVEQYF. In nucleotides, the CDR3 is TGTGCCAGCAGCTCAAGGGACCTGCGGGTCGAGCAGTACTTC.

In its sample, this clonotype was seen a few times. The chain links TRBV9 to TRBJ1-1; D is ambiguous. The V gene lost 1 base and the J gene lost 3 bases, with 13 bases spanning the gap. The length of the CDR3 is 15 residues. Germline V gene lookup returns CDR1 SGDLS and CDR2 YYNGEE. This CDR3 reads CASSVSAIMDTEAFF. CDR3 nucleotide sequence: TGTGCCAGCAGCGTATCGGCCATCATGGACACTGAAGCTTTCTTT.

The gene calls are TRBV28 and TRBJ2-1; 10 nucleotides line up with TRBD2. V trimming: 4 bases; J trimming: 3 bases; junction bases outside the gene matches: 9. Germline values: CDR1 MDHEN, CDR2 SYDVKM. This CDR3 has 17 residues. The CDR3 DNA is TGTGCCAGCAGTTCCGGACTAGCGGATATTAACTACAATGAGCAGTTCTTC. It yields the protein CASSSGLADINYNEQFF. Looking up the rest from reference TRBV28 and TRBJ2-1 gives the full variable domain: DVKVTQSSRYLVKRTGEKVFLECVQDMDHENMFWYRQDPGLGLRLIYFSYDVKMKEKGDIPEGYSVSREKKERFSLILESASTNQTSMYLCASSSGLADINYNEQFFGPGTRLTVL.

The chain carries TRBV20-1 and TRBJ1-5, with a weak D call TRBD1 (5 bases). Deletions cut 8 bases from V and 8 bases from J, with 16 bases between. This CDR3 comprises 12 residues. In germline, CDR1 is DFQATT, CDR2 SNEGSKA (reference sequence). The CDR3 DNA sequence: TGCAGTCCTCGTAGCCTCAGGGAGCCCCAGCATTTT. The encoded protein is CSPRSLREPQHF.

This clonotype has a count of ten or more. The chain employs TRBV4-2 and TRBJ2-1; D is undetermined. This CDR3 is built from 16 residues. Germline values: CDR1 LGHNA, CDR2 YNFKEQ. V shed 4 bases and J shed 1 base, with 14 bases lying between them. The CDR3 DNA reads as TGTGCCAGCAGCCCCGTGGGCGGAATGTCCTACAATGAGCAGTTCTTC. It translates to CASSPVGGMSYNEQFF.

This clonotype was detected only a few times. The gene calls are TRBV6-1 and TRBJ1-1; no clear D gene. Germline V gene lookup returns CDR1 MNHNS and CDR2 SASEGT. The CDR3 runs 14 residues. The germline V and J ends were trimmed by 6 bases and 4 bases, with 15 bases remaining between them. The CDR3 here is CASRPLRSGTEAFF. The CDR3 DNA sequence: TGTGCCAGCAGACCCCTACGGTCGGGCACTGAAGCTTTCTTT.

There are many counts of this clonotype. The V and J genes are TRBV29-1 and TRBJ2-1, with D tentatively TRBD2 (6 bases). Germline loops: CDR1 SQVTM, CDR2 ANQGSEA. Trimming took 2 bases from V and 7 from J, leaving 15 bases between them. This CDR3 comprises 14 residues. The CDR3 here is CSVERLGDSNEQFF. The DNA for the CDR3 is TGCAGCGTTGAACGACTAGGAGATTCTAATGAGCAGTTCTTC.